Listed here is a single T cell receptor (beta chain). These data originate in a study of immune characterization of retroperitoneal liposarcoma. Using its own MiXCR run on the PCR reads, TCRdb lists one record per CDR3 protein. Counted here are 2,000 to 2,500 distinct CDR3 sequences, roughly 49% occurring once; the ten biggest clones make up less than 70%. Germline V gene sequence: CDR1 MNHEY, CDR2 SMNVEV (reference sequence). CDR3 length: 16 residues. Sequencing was carried out using tumor tissue. The gene calls are TRBV27 and TRBJ2-3, with TRBD2 matching 7 bases. The assigned J gene may be wrong: the sequence end matches TRBJ2-7 better. This sequence was found in a female donor with retroperitoneal liposarcoma. CDR3 amino acids: CASSLVAGAIYNEQYF. The CDR3, as DNA: TGTGCCAGCAGTTTAGTAGCGGGTGCAATATACAATGAGCAGTACTTC.